Following are 13 T cell receptor beta chains from one sample sequenced in a study of T cell changes during pregnancy in multiple sclerosis. Profiled with immunoSEQ multiplex PCR; TCRdb holds only in-frame clones, not every one. The sample yields 70,000 to 90,000 clones, roughly 95% seen once. Sequenced material: peripheral blood, taken in the second trimester of pregnancy. These receptors came from a female donor in good health, enrolled as a control in a pregnancy study.

The CDR3, as DNA: TGTGCCAGCAGTCTGGGACAGCCAAATGAAAAACTGTTTTTT. This codes for CASSLGQPNEKLFF. The chain couples TRBV27 to TRBJ1-4, with TRBD1 matching 7 bases. The CDR3 spans 14 residues. CDR1 and CDR2 from the germline V gene are MNHEY and SMNVEV (reference sequence). V dropped 5 bases and J dropped 5; count of bases not matched to a gene: 5.

The chain has TRBV5-4 and TRBJ2-1; the D gene is possibly TRBD2 (5 bases). Trimming pared 0 bases from V and 9 bases from J, leaving 13 bases between. Germline assignment: CDR1 SGHNT and CDR2 YYREEE (reference sequence). CDR3 length equals 14 residues. The CDR3 loop reads CASSLAVANSEQFF. Written as DNA, the CDR3 is TGTGCCAGCAGCTTGGCCGTAGCGAACTCTGAGCAGTTCTTC.

V and J are TRBV19 and TRBJ1-2; 8 nucleotides line up with TRBD1. Trimming took 5 bases from V and 1 from J; bases not matched to a gene: 6. CDR1 and CDR2 from the germline V gene are LNHDA and SQIVND (reference sequence). The CDR3 consists of 15 residues. CDR3 residues: CASSLGTGDNYGYTF. CDR3 bases: TGTGCCAGTAGTCTAGGGACAGGCGATAACTATGGCTACACCTTC. The entire variable domain, with the rest obtained from reference TRBV19 and TRBJ1-2, is as follows: DGGITQSPKYLFRKEGQNVTLSCEQNLNHDAMYWYRQDPGQGLRLIYYSQIVNDFQKGDIAEGYSVSREKKESFPLTVTSAQKNPTAFYLCASSLGTGDNYGYTFGSGTRLTVV.

The chain employs TRBV9 and TRBJ2-1, with 10 bases fitting TRBD2. Germline trimming cut 0 bases from V and 0 bases from J; bases unmatched to any gene: 3. This CDR3 region has 17 residues. Germline CDR1 SGDLS, CDR2 YYNGEE. The DNA of the CDR3 is TGTGCCAGCAGCGTAGGCCTAGCGGGGGCCTCCTACAATGAGCAGTTCTTC. This codes for CASSVGLAGASYNEQFF.

This clone has just one count. The rearrangement links TRBV4-3 to TRBJ1-1; no firm D call. The germline CDR1 and CDR2 sequences are LGHNA and YSLEER. The CDR3 runs 13 residues. Trimming pared 1 base from V and 4 bases from J, leaving 7 bases between. Written as DNA, the CDR3 is TGCGCCAGCAGCCAAGGAGGGCTCACTGAAGCTTTCTTT. Amino acids: CASSQGGLTEAFF.

The rearrangement joins TRBV2 to TRBJ2-7; D call uncertain. Germline lookup yields CDR1 SNHLY and CDR2 FYNNEI. The CDR3 covers 14 residues. V gave up 6 bases and J gave up 4 bases, with 16 bases separating them. CDR3 sequence (DNA): TGTGCCAGCAGAACCGGCCCAGGTTATTACGAGCAGTACTTC. This gives the protein CASRTGPGYYEQYF.

V is TRBV6-4 and J is TRBJ2-3, with TRBD2 matching over 9 bases. The CDR3 covers 14 residues. V lost 8 bases and J lost 6; bases outside the gene matches: 9. Germline V gene sequence: CDR1 MRHNA, CDR2 SNTAGT. The DNA for the CDR3 is TGTGCCAGCTCCCTAGCGGGGCAGATGGATACGCAGTATTTT. Translated, it gives CASSLAGQMDTQYF.

The V gene is TRBV15, the J gene TRBJ1-1, with TRBD1 as a possible D gene (6 bases). From germline, CDR1 is LNHNV and CDR2 YYDKDF (reference sequence). The V and J ends lost 5 bases and 9 bases respectively, with 16 bases between them. The CDR3 sequence is 13 residues long. The CDR3 here is CATSRGAYSQAFF. The CDR3 nucleotides read TGTGCCACCAGCCGGGGGGCTTACTCTCAAGCTTTCTTT.

V is TRBV9 and J is TRBJ1-3; tentatively, D is TRBD1 (6 bases). There are 15 residues in the CDR3. Trimming removed 0 bases at V and 2 bases at J, with 9 bases between. Germline CDR1 and CDR2: SGDLS and YYNGEE. The CDR3 DNA reads as TGTGCCAGCAGCGTAGACAGGGTGGCTGGAAACACCATATATTTT. It yields the protein CASSVDRVAGNTIYF.

The V and J genes are TRBV7-2 and TRBJ2-5; D perhaps matches TRBD2 (6 bases). The CDR3 totals 14 residues. Germline V gene sequence: CDR1 SGHTA, CDR2 FQGNSA. Trimming cost V 1 base and J 5 bases, with 11 bases left between them. This chain's CDR3 is CASSLVGGAETQYF. The CDR3 nucleotides are TGTGCCAGCAGCTTAGTAGGAGGGGCCGAGACCCAGTACTTC.

V and J are TRBV11-2 and TRBJ2-7, with TRBD2 as a possible D gene (5 bases). V lost 1 base and J lost 3, with 10 bases in between. The length of the CDR3 is 14 residues. Germline V lookup: CDR1 SGHAT, CDR2 FQNNGV. The CDR3 loop is CASSLGREVYEQYF. CDR3 nucleotides: TGTGCCAGCAGCTTAGGCCGGGAAGTCTACGAGCAGTACTTC.

The genes are TRBV19 and TRBJ1-2; TRBD1 matches 9 bases. Germline CDR1 reads LNHDA; CDR2 reads SQIVND (reference sequence). V lost 1 base, J lost 7 bases, and 10 bases stayed unmatched. The CDR3 loop spans 16 amino acids. This CDR3 reads CASSIGPQQGAGGYTF. The CDR3 bases are TGTGCCAGTAGTATAGGACCCCAACAGGGGGCGGGTGGCTACACCTTC.

The genes are TRBV10-3 and TRBJ1-5; TRBD1 is a possible D gene (6 bases). The CDR3 covers 15 residues. Germline CDR1 ENHRY, CDR2 SYGVKD. Trimming left V 3 bases short and J 5 bases short, with 14 bases between. CDR3 in amino acids: CAISDPRGGDQPQHF. The CDR3 DNA follows: TGTGCCATCAGTGACCCGAGGGGGGGCGATCAGCCCCAGCATTTT.